This T cell receptor beta chain came from a study of cytomegalovirus exposure and HLA in healthy donors (dated by TCRdb to the late 2010s). Study-level background: According to an earlier analysis of a few hundred of the donors, 200 million or so T cells yielded some 120 million unique TCR beta sequences and more than 250 Gb of sequence data. Roughly 300 gigabases of sequencing data and around 85 million unique TCR sequences made up an early release that covered several hundred HLA-typed donors. Of the roughly 390 genotyped donors, over 65% fell in the genetic ancestry cluster associated with self-reported Caucasian donors. The study aimed to test whether signatures of past pathogen exposure could be identified by cataloging public T cell receptors. Using immunosequencing, the study profiled T cell repertoires from 640 or so subjects and related those repertoires to cytomegalovirus serostatus. In addition to the first cohort of 666 subjects, a separate validation cohort of 120 different subjects was used. To predict cytomegalovirus infection status, the study brought together high-throughput TCR immunosequencing, statistical association of individual TCRs with disease status, and machine learning. In a later analysis, previously published TCR beta repertoires from several hundred donors were re-analyzed and high-resolution HLA genotyping was added so that TCR occurrence patterns could be studied. The later analysis used no new phenotypic data to find candidate immune exposures, relying instead on TCR beta sequences and their occurrence across donors. To decide whether each TCR beta V gene segment behaved as functional or pseudogenic, an earlier analysis of 587 of the donors relied on high-throughput TCR beta sequencing. Donor age, sex, ethnicity and CMV serostatus were compiled alongside the repertoire data. In a later genetic analysis, genome-wide SNP genotypes for about 65% of the roughly 700 donors were used, and that subset was treated as a discovery cohort. All discovery cohort repertoires had been generated on a single sequencing platform. Both class I and class II loci were covered by HLA typing, at four-digit resolution. Typing coverage differed by locus: A, B, C, DRB1 and DQB1 were typed in about 620-640 donors, DQA1 in about 560, DPA1 in some 600, and DPB1 in just under 490. Roughly five DR-DQ haplotypes were handled as single units for association and clustering, since linkage in the cohort was strong. Across some 400 genotyped donors of the cohort, an average of roughly 230,000 unique TCR beta nucleotide sequences per donor were sequenced, and approximately 17% of those sequences were non-productive.

The cohort comprised 550 to 700 healthy bone marrow donors. At the time of sampling, every cohort member was nominally healthy, though immune exposures that went unrecorded were likely present. The donor was CMV seropositive and belonged to the group of 250 to 300 seropositive cohort members. Every donor gave a peripheral blood sample, and the peripheral blood mononuclear cells from that sample were used for TCR beta sequencing. The Qiagen DNeasy Blood Extraction Kit was used to extract genomic DNA from the blood cell samples. In the case of this clone: The antigen it binds to is not known. No much larger clone is present one base from it, and per-base qualities are unavailable.

From the cysteine through the phenylalanine, the CDR3 covers 17 amino acids. Of all the DNA, just the CDR3 is kept, 51 bases in frame from base 1. Taken from the germline V gene, the CDR1 and CDR2 loops are SGHRS and YFSETQ. V is cut back by 2 bases and J by 7 bases, with 15 bases in the junction unmatched. What the research found in general, with its limitations: Compared with the 666-donor mean, donors in an Asian-associated ancestry cluster had fewer N-insertions in productive TCRs, according to a later genetic analysis. Some IMGT-functional V segments, including TRBV6-2 and TRBV6-3, could not be told apart with the 87-base-pair reads, so those segments were excluded. A later analysis associated 15,000 to 20,000 TCR beta sequences with specific HLA alleles at a false discovery rate of 0.05. In the study, around 150 TCR beta chains were listed as associated with cytomegalovirus. A further reported finding was that TCR beta sequences accurately predicted the HLA-A and HLA-B alleles for most subjects in the first cohort. The classifier was reported to diagnose cytomegalovirus status with high specificity and sensitivity in both the original and validation cohorts. In vitro tests confirmed that a few of the cytomegalovirus-associated TCR beta chains recognize cytomegalovirus antigens. The presence/absence analyses assumed that sequencing depth was roughly uniform across donors, and that assumption may not be true. In an earlier analysis of roughly 560 of the donors, most TCR beta V segments were observed in productive rearrangements about 87% or about 30% of the time, broadly matching IMGT annotations. According to a later analysis, parvovirus B19, influenza, CMV and Epstein-Barr virus appeared linked to several top co-occurrence clusters. This cohort had only TCR beta chains sequenced, and the lack of alpha or paired-chain data limited which features could be detected. In a later analysis, the rate of TCR association differed among HLA loci, with DRB1 alleles having the most associated TCRs and HLA-C alleles having the fewest. In a later analysis, HLA-associated TCR beta chains showed more clonal expansion and lower generation probabilities than non-associated chains that were equally common. The sequencing pipeline was judged likely to have produced a cluster of highly shared sequence variants as a technical artifact. When HLA alleles, especially DR and DQ, strongly co-occurred, TCR associations were difficult to assign to individual alleles. Correlated functional status among segregating V segments might be attributable to linkage disequilibrium, but an unknown experimental factor could not be ruled out. HLA typing was unavailable for some donors at each locus, so association tests used only the typed subset. According to a later analysis, most CMV-associated TCR beta chains appeared to be HLA-restricted, and the HLA associations seemed to be driven largely by CMV exposure. In a later genetic analysis, a missense DCLRE1C variant was associated with V-gene and J-gene trimming of TCR beta chains, and the association was replicated in an independent cohort. While some public TCRs were present in many individuals, most TCR sequences turned up only very rarely across donors. Because counts were too low, seventeen rarely observed V segments, including chromosome 9 orphons, were left out of the earlier analysis of 587 of the donors. Immune exposure information for the cohort was limited to CMV serostatus. The authors suggested that the approach could potentially be extended to other disease states and immunological phenotypes.

Libraries came from the immunoSEQ multiplex PCR assay. A mixture of 60 forward primers for TCR Vbeta segments and 13 reverse primers for TCR Jbeta segments was used in the multiplex PCR. Amplification of the CDR3 region of rearranged TCR beta genes was performed with a multiplex PCR assay on genomic DNA. On the Illumina HiSeq System, the amplified TCR beta libraries were sequenced as 87-base-pair reads. The original pipeline was this. In a later analysis, approximately 74 million unique TCR beta chains were counted across the roughly 610 repertoires, and approximately 9.9 million of these chains were shared by at least two donors. A nearest-neighbor algorithm error-corrected the raw reads and collapsed the reads into unique sequences, merging closely related sequences to remove PCR and sequencing errors. Alignment of CDR3 sequences to IMGT reference sequences was used to assign V, D and J gene segments. For a sequence to be retained, a match of at least six nucleotides was required to both a V gene segment and a J gene segment. A rearrangement was called productive if the CDR3 had no stop codons and remained in frame with V and J, and every other rearrangement was called non-productive. Following IMGT convention, CDR3 was defined as the stretch from the second conserved V-encoded cysteine up to the conserved J-encoded phenylalanine. In an earlier analysis of some 550 of the donors, sequences lacking an unambiguous match to a single V gene segment were excluded. In an earlier analysis of almost 600 of the donors, a V segment was called functional when productive rearrangements were above 56.7%, and segregating when the standard deviation between donors exceeded 5%. A statistical classification framework was built to diagnose cytomegalovirus status from the catalog of TCR beta chain sequences. V and J gene assignment, in a later analysis, came from comparing TCR nucleotide sequences with IMGT/GENE-DB human TR gene sequences. The TCRdist pipeline was used in a later analysis to assign CDR3 sequences and most-parsimonious VDJ recombination scenarios. In a later analysis, every TCR beta chain was defined by the combination of its CDR3 amino acid sequence and its V-gene family, and reads without a unique V-gene family were dropped. In a later analysis, approximately 590 highly shared, low-generation-probability nucleotide sequences were removed to address suspected cross-contamination and a sequencing artifact. For each public chain, a later analysis derived a clonal expansion index from normalized ranks of inferred template counts within each repertoire. In a later analysis, generation probabilities were computed with a VDJ recombination model fitted to out-of-frame rearrangements, and the resulting probabilities were checked against IGoR. In a later analysis, hypergeometric tests were used to score TCR-TCR, TCR-HLA and TCR-CMV co-occurrence, with a repertoire-size bias correction applied to TCR pairs. A later analysis estimated false discovery rates by permuting HLA or CMV assignments 20 times. In a later analysis, co-occurring TCRs were grouped using DBSCAN, with TCRdist sequence similarity added in when clustering inside HLA-allele-positive subsets. Co-occurrence clustering excluded repertoires with fewer than 30,000 or more than 120,000 public chains, plus five with anomalous nucleotide sharing. TCRdb holds this immuneACCESS table with in-frame rearrangements only. Some clones are missing; in checked studies, unresolved V genes explain under half, and the rest has no known cause. V and J calls and clone size follow that table, whereas D and trimming were derived from the DNA. For this sample the table gives 200,000 or so clones, of which over 70% were detected only once. The ten largest account for around 2% of the sample.

The rearrangement combines TRBV5-1 with TRBJ2-7, with TRBD1 matching 10 junction bases. The specimen sequenced was PBMCs. The origin of this receptor is a woman under 30 in good health and CMV-seropositive. CDR3 loop: CASSFAGQGLSTREQYF. The DNA sequence follows: TGCGCCAGCAGCTTCGCGGGACAGGGGTTGAGTACGAGGGAGCAGTACTTC.